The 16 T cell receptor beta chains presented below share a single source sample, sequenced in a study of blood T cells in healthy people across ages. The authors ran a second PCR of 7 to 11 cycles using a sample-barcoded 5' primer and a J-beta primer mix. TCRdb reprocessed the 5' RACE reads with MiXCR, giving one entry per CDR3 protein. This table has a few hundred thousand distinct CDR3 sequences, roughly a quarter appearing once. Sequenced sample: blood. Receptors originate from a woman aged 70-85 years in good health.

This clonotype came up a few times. DNA for the CDR3: TGTGCCAGCAGCCATACTAGCGGGGCGTTGGAGACCCAGTACTTC. This encodes CASSHTSGALETQYF. This chain connects TRBV7-9 to TRBJ2-5; TRBD2 aligns across 10 bases. Germline V gives CDR1 SEHNR, CDR2 FQNEAQ (reference sequence). The V segment lost 5 bases and the J segment 5 bases; nucleotides outside the gene matches: 8. This CDR3 contains 15 residues.

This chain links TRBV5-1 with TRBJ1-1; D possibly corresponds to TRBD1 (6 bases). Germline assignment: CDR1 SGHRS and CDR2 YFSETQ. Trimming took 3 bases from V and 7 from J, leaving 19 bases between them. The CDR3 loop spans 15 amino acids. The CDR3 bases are TGCGCCAGCAGCTCGGGGGCCGGGGGCCGCCGTGAAGCTTTCTTT. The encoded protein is CASSSGAGGRREAFF. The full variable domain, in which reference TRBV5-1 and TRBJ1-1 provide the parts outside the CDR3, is KAGVTQTPRYLIKTRGQQVTLSCSPISGHRSVSWYQQTPGQGLQFLFEYFSETQRNKGNFPGRFSGRQFSNSRSEMNVSTLELGDSALYLCASSSGAGGRREAFFGQGTRLTVV.

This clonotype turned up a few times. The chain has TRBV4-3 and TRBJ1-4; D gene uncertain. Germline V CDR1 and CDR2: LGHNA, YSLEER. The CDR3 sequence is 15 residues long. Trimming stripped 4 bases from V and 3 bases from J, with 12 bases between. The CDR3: CASSPDGGSNEKLFF. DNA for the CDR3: TGCGCCAGCAGCCCCGATGGTGGATCTAATGAAAAACTGTTTTTT.

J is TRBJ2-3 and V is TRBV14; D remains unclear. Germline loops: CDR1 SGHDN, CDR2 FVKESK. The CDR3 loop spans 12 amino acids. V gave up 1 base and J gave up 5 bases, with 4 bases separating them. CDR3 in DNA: TGTGCCAGCAGCCAAGTAATAGATACGCAGTATTTT. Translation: CASSQVIDTQYF.

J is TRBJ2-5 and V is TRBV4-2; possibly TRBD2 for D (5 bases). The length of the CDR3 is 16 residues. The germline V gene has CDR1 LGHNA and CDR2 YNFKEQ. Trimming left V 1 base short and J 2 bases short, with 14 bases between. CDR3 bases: TGTGCCAGCAGCCAAGGGGCGGGCGAAGGTCAAGAGACCCAGTACTTC. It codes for CASSQGAGEGQETQYF.

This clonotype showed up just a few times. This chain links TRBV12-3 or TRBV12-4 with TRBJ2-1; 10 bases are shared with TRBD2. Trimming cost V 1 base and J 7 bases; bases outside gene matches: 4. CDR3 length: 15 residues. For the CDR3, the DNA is TGTGCCAGCAGTTTAGGTAGCGGGGGGCGGAATGAGCAGTTCTTC. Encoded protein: CASSLGSGGRNEQFF.

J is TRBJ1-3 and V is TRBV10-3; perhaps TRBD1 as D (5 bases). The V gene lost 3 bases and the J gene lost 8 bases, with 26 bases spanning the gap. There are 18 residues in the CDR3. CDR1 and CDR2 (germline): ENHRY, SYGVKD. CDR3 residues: CAISELRGAGGGRDTIYF. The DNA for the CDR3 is TGTGCCATCAGTGAATTGCGTGGGGCCGGGGGAGGACGAGACACCATATATTTT.

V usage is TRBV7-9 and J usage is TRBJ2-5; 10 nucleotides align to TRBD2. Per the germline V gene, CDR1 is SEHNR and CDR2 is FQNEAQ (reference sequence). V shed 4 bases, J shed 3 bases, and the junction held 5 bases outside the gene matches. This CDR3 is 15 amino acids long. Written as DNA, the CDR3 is TGTGCCAGCAGCTGGCACCTAGCGGGGGAAGAGACCCAGTACTTC. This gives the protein CASSWHLAGEETQYF. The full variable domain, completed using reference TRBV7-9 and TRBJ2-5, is DTGVSQNPRHKITKRGQNVTFRCDPISEHNRLYWYRQTLGQGPEFLTYFQNEAQLEKSRLLSDRFSAERPKGSFSTLEIQRTEQGDSAMYLCASSWHLAGEETQYFGPGTRLLVL.

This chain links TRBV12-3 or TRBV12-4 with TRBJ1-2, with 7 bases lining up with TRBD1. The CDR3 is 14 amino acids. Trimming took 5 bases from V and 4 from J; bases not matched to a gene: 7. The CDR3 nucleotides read TGTGCCAGCAGTAGGGGACAGAGGGGCTATGGCTACACCTTC. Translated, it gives CASSRGQRGYGYTF.

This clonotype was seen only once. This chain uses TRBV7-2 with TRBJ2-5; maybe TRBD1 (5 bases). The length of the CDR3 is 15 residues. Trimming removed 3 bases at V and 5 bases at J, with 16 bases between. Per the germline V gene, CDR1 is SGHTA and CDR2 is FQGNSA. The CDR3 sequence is CASSFNPGLRETQYF. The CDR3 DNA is TGTGCCAGCAGCTTCAATCCAGGGCTCCGGGAGACCCAGTACTTC.

The CDR3 protein is CASSSGQGIDYGYTF. The CDR3, as DNA: TGTGCCAGCAGCTCAGGACAGGGAATCGACTATGGCTACACCTTC. V gene TRBV9 combines with J gene TRBJ1-2; 8 bases align to TRBD1. The CDR3 is 15 amino acids. The germline V gene encodes CDR1 SGDLS and CDR2 YYNGEE. The V segment lost 4 bases and the J segment 3 bases; nucleotides outside the gene matches: 8.

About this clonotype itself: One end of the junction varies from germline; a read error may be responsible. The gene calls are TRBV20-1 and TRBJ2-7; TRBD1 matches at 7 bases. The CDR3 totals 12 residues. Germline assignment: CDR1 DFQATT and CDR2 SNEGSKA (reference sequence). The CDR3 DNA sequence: TGCAGGGCTAAGGGACAGATATACGAGCAGTACTTC. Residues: CRAKGQIYEQYF.

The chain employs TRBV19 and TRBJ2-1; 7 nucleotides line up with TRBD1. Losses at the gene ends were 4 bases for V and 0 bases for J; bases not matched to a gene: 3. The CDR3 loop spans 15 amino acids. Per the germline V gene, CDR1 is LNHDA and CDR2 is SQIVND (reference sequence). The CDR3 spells CASSTDRDSYNEQFF. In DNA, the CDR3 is TGTGCCAGTAGTACAGACAGGGACTCCTACAATGAGCAGTTCTTC.

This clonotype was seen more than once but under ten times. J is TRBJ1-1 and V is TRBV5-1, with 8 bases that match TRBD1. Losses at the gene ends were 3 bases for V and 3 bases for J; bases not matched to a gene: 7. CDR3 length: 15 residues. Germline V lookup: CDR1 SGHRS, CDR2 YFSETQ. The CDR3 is CASSSGQGGYTEAFF. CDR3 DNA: TGCGCCAGCAGCTCCGGACAGGGTGGGTACACTGAAGCTTTCTTT.

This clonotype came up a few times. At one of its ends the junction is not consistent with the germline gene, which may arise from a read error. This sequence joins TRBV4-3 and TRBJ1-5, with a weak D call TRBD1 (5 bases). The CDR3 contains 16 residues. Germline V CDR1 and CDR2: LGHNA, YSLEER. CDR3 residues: CASSQDWGYIREPQHF. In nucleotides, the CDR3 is TGCGCCAGCAGTCAAGATTGGGGCTACATTCGGGAGCCCCAGCATTTT.

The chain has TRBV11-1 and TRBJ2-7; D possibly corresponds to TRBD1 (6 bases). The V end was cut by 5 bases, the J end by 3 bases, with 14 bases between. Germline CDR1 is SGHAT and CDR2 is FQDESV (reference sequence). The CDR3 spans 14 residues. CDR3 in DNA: TGTGCCAGCAGCCCAAACAGGGTATACTACGAGCAGTACTTC. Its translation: CASSPNRVYYEQYF.